This T cell receptor beta chain was documented in a study of T cell responses to AZD1222 COVID-19 vaccine. Study-level points and caveats: The donors showed a predominance of white British ancestry and of females, with possible underestimation of clonal diversity.

Regarding this clone: The antigen is not known.

This table comes from immunoSEQ multiplex PCR, and its TCRdb copy is limited to in-frame clones, with some not included. The sample records about 120,000 clones, approximately 86% being singletons. This CDR3 region has 15 residues. J lost 4 bases, V lost 3 bases, and 4 bases had no gene match. Per the germline V gene, CDR1 is LNHDA and CDR2 is SQIVND (reference sequence). The sequences come from peripheral blood, collected 28 days after the second AZD1222 dose. This sequence was found in an adult who received the AZD1222 COVID-19 vaccine. V usage is TRBV19 and J usage is TRBJ2-3; 10 positions match TRBD1. The CDR3 DNA follows: TGTGCCAGTAGTATCGGGACAGGGGCCCCAGATACGCAGTATTTT. The encoded protein is CASSIGTGAPDTQYF.